These 32 T cell receptor beta chains were all obtained from the same sample, sequenced in a study of cytomegalovirus exposure and HLA in healthy donors. The PCR contained 60 Vbeta and 13 Jbeta primers. The data were produced by immunoSEQ multiplex PCR, yet TCRdb's version contains in-frame clones alone and is incomplete. Of 120,000 to 150,000 clones in the sample, 80% to 90% were seen once. Sequencing input: PBMCs. These TCRs come from a woman in her thirties or forties in good health and CMV-seropositive.

The gene calls are TRBV7-9 and TRBJ1-1; TRBD1 is a possible D gene (5 bases). Germline V gene sequence: CDR1 SEHNR, CDR2 FQNEAQ (reference sequence). V was shortened by 1 base and J by 3 bases, with 12 bases between the two germline ends. This CDR3 spans 15 amino acids. The CDR3 is CASSLDGRGDTEAFF. In DNA, the CDR3 is TGTGCCAGCAGCTTAGACGGGCGGGGGGACACTGAAGCTTTCTTT.

V and J are TRBV7-9 and TRBJ1-4, with TRBD1 matching 9 bases. The junction had 5 bases not matched to a gene; V was cut back by 1 base and J by 8 bases. The germline V gene has CDR1 SEHNR and CDR2 FQNEAQ (reference sequence). The CDR3 loop spans 15 amino acids. The CDR3: CASSLGGQGQEKLFF. The CDR3 DNA reads as TGTGCCAGCAGCTTAGGGGGACAGGGTCAAGAAAAACTGTTTTTT. Filled out from reference TRBV7-9 and TRBJ1-4, the complete variable domain reads DTGVSQNPRHKITKRGQNVTFRCDPISEHNRLYWYRQTLGQGPEFLTYFQNEAQLEKSRLLSDRFSAERPKGSFSTLEIQRTEQGDSAMYLCASSLGGQGQEKLFFGSGTQLSVL.

The rearrangement uses TRBV28 and TRBJ1-2; 9 bases are shared with TRBD1. V lost 5 bases to trimming and J lost 2 bases; unmatched junction nucleotides: 3. The CDR3 is 14 amino acids. CDR1 and CDR2 from the germline V gene are MDHEN and SYDVKM. The CDR3 region has the DNA TGTGCCAGCAGTCCCGGACAGGGGAACTATGGCTACACCTTC. As protein: CASSPGQGNYGYTF.

The rearrangement uses TRBV6-5 and TRBJ1-1, with D perhaps matching TRBD1 (6 bases). V lost 9 bases and J 0 bases, leaving 11 bases between the germline ends. This CDR3 is 13 amino acids long. Germline V gene data show CDR1 as MNHEY and CDR2 as SVGAGI. This CDR3 reads CASLDSMNTEAFF. Here the CDR3 DNA reads TGTGCCAGTTTGGACAGCATGAACACTGAAGCTTTCTTT.

This sequence joins TRBV5-5 and TRBJ1-1; TRBD1 might be the D (5 bases). Trimming shortened V by 5 bases and J by 2 bases, and 13 bases separated the two germline ends. CDR3 length: 14 residues. Germline V gene sequence: CDR1 SGHKS, CDR2 YYEKEE (reference sequence). The chain's CDR3 is CASRWAGLNTEAFF. DNA of the CDR3: TGTGCCAGCAGGTGGGCAGGGCTTAACACTGAAGCTTTCTTT.

This clone appeared a single time. CDR3 in amino acids: CASSVGSIGAGGNTEAFF. The CDR3, as DNA: TGTGCCAGCAGCGTAGGTTCAATTGGGGCAGGCGGGAACACTGAAGCTTTCTTT. The rearrangement joins TRBV9 to TRBJ1-1, with D perhaps TRBD1 (5 bases). The V end was cut by 0 bases, the J end by 1 base, with 19 bases between. The V gene's germline CDR1 is SGDLS and CDR2 YYNGEE. The CDR3 contains 18 residues.

A few counts support this clone. This rearrangement joins TRBV7-8 to TRBJ2-5, with a tentative D call TRBD1 (6 bases). There are 14 residues in the CDR3. Trimming took off 5 bases at V and 5 bases at J, with 15 bases between the two ends. Germline CDR1 SGHVS, CDR2 FQNEAQ. The CDR3 nucleotides read TGTGCCAGCAGCGGTACAGGGTCAAGGGAGACCCAGTACTTC. Amino acids: CASSGTGSRETQYF.

The rearrangement uses TRBV5-1 and TRBJ1-1; D ambiguous. From germline, CDR1 is SGHRS and CDR2 YFSETQ. The CDR3 covers 17 residues. Trimming took 0 bases from V and 1 from J, leaving 16 bases between them. The CDR3 DNA reads as TGCGCCAGCAGCTTGGCGGGGTTAGGCTTGGGGAACACTGAAGCTTTCTTT. Translated: CASSLAGLGLGNTEAFF. The whole variable domain, filled in from reference TRBV5-1 and TRBJ1-1, reads KAGVTQTPRYLIKTRGQQVTLSCSPISGHRSVSWYQQTPGQGLQFLFEYFSETQRNKGNFPGRFSGRQFSNSRSEMNVSTLELGDSALYLCASSLAGLGLGNTEAFFGQGTRLTVV.

This chain joins TRBV5-4 and TRBJ1-2; 7 bases are a match to TRBD1. V was pared by 0 bases and J by 6 bases, with 8 bases of the junction left unmatched. This CDR3 is built from 15 residues. Germline V CDR1 and CDR2: SGHNT, YYREEE (reference sequence). CDR3 sequence (DNA): TGTGCCAGCAGCTTGGCCTGGGAGACAGGGAATGGCTACACCTTC. It codes for CASSLAWETGNGYTF.

J is TRBJ2-2 and V is TRBV9; a possible D gene is TRBD1 (6 bases). CDR1 SGDLS and CDR2 YYNGEE come from the germline V gene. V was cut by 5 bases and J by 4 bases, with 15 bases left in between. The CDR3 is made up of 15 amino acids. CDR3 nucleotides: TGTGCCAGCAGTGAACAAGGGGGTACCACCGGGGAGCTGTTTTTT. Its translation is CASSEQGGTTGELFF.

The chain recombines TRBV19 with TRBJ1-1, with D possibly being TRBD1 (5 bases). This CDR3 spans 15 amino acids. Germline V CDR1 and CDR2: LNHDA, SQIVND (reference sequence). Trimming cost V 3 bases and J 1 base, with 12 bases left between them. In DNA, the CDR3 is TGTGCCAGTAGTATTGGGGCCTTCCCGAACACTGAAGCTTTCTTT. The encoded protein is CASSIGAFPNTEAFF.

As regards this clone: Other DNA sequences in the same sample also yield this CDR3. The chain joins TRBV7-8 to TRBJ1-2; 7 bases fit TRBD1. V dropped 2 bases and J dropped 3; count of bases not matched to a gene: 18. This CDR3 region has 19 residues. Germline V gene sequence: CDR1 SGHVS, CDR2 FQNEAQ. CDR3 DNA sequence: TGTGCCAGCAGCTTATTTCCGGGCGACAGGGTGATATTGGACTATGGCTACACCTTC. This sequence encodes CASSLFPGDRVILDYGYTF. The complete variable domain, with remaining parts taken from reference TRBV7-8 and TRBJ1-2, reads GAGVSQSPRYKVAKRGQDVALRCDPISGHVSLFWYQQALGQGPEFLTYFQNEAQLDKSGLPSDRFFAERPEGSVSTLKIQRTQQEDSAVYLCASSLFPGDRVILDYGYTFGSGTRLTVV.

The V call is TRBV6-1, the J call TRBJ1-1; D is uncertain. The germline V and J ends were trimmed by 7 bases and 0 bases, with 12 bases remaining between them. Germline V gives CDR1 MNHNS, CDR2 SASEGT. This CDR3 region has 14 residues. The DNA for the CDR3 is TGTGCCAGCACGGAGAGACTTATGAACACTGAAGCTTTCTTT. Protein: CASTERLMNTEAFF.

The chain carries TRBV5-5 and TRBJ2-7; 7 bases match TRBD2. CDR1 and CDR2 (germline): SGHKS, YYEKEE (reference sequence). This CDR3 comprises 17 residues. Trimming took 3 bases from V and 4 from J; bases not matched to a gene: 16. CDR3 nucleotide sequence: TGTGCCAGCAGCTCCCATCTGTCGGGGACGGGGGGTTACGAGCAGTACTTC. It yields the protein CASSSHLSGTGGYEQYF. Based on the CDR3 plus reference TRBV5-5 and TRBJ2-7, the full variable domain is DAGVTQSPTHLIKTRGQQVTLRCSPISGHKSVSWYQQVLGQGPQFIFQYYEKEERGRGNFPDRFSARQFPNYSSELNVNALLLGDSALYLCASSSHLSGTGGYEQYFGPGTRLTVT.

The chain employs TRBV27 and TRBJ1-5; no clear D. CDR3 length equals 17 residues. V lost 6 bases to trimming and J lost 0 bases, with 18 bases between them. Germline values: CDR1 MNHEY, CDR2 SMNVEV (reference sequence). The CDR3 here is CASSLFGGLNSNQPQHF. CDR3 coding DNA: TGTGCCAGCAGCCTCTTCGGCGGACTGAATAGCAATCAGCCCCAGCATTTT.

In DNA, the CDR3 is TGTGCCAGCAGCCTAGGACAGGTGGCGTATGGCTACACCTTC. Amino acids: CASSLGQVAYGYTF. The chain recombines TRBV5-4 with TRBJ1-2, with 7 bases matching TRBD1. Looked up from germline, CDR1 is SGHNT and CDR2 is YYREEE (reference sequence). This CDR3 has 14 amino acids. V was pared by 4 bases and J by 5 bases, with 8 bases of the junction left unmatched.

Here the CDR3 reads CASSQDQSGYTDTQYF. The CDR3 DNA follows: TGCGCCAGCAGCCAAGATCAGAGCGGATACACAGATACGCAGTATTTT. The chain combines TRBV4-1 with TRBJ2-3, with D tentatively TRBD2 (5 bases). The CDR3 is made up of 16 amino acids. Germline assignment: CDR1 MGHRA and CDR2 YSYEKL. V gave up 0 bases and J gave up 2 bases, with 12 bases separating them.

The chain recombines TRBV11-3 with TRBJ2-1; perhaps TRBD1 as D (6 bases). The CDR3 runs 12 residues. The V gene lost 1 base and the J gene lost 10 bases, with 8 bases spanning the gap. The V gene's germline CDR1 is SGHNT and CDR2 YENEEA. This CDR3 reads CASSLGGGEQFF. CDR3 in DNA: TGTGCCAGCAGCTTAGGTGGGGGCGAGCAGTTCTTC.

The chain links TRBV4-3 to TRBJ2-3, with 8 bases matching TRBD2. With V trimmed by 1 base and J by 5 bases, 5 bases remained unmatched. CDR3 length: 15 amino acids. CDR1 LGHNA and CDR2 YSLEER come from the germline V gene. The CDR3 loop reads CASSQGRGGRDTQYF. CDR3 DNA: TGCGCCAGCAGCCAAGGCCGGGGGGGGCGAGATACGCAGTATTTT.

The gene calls are TRBV29-1 and TRBJ2-5; TRBD2 is a possible D gene (6 bases). The better agreement between TRBJ2-7 and the DNA end casts doubt on the J call. Germline V gene data show CDR1 as SQVTM and CDR2 as ANQGSEA. The CDR3 spans 14 residues. CDR3 amino acids: CSVGGVGGSYEQYF. Written as DNA, the CDR3 is TGCAGCGTTGGGGGGGTTGGCGGCTCCTACGAGCAGTACTTC.

This CDR3 is CASSQKRGSTDTQYF. The CDR3 DNA is TGTGCCAGCTCCCAAAAGCGGGGTAGCACAGATACGCAGTATTTT. The chain is built from TRBV18 and TRBJ2-3, with 7 bases lining up with TRBD2. CDR3 length equals 15 residues. From germline, CDR1 is KGHSH and CDR2 LQKENI. V lost 6 bases and J lost 0; bases outside the gene matches: 6.

This clone showed up just a few times. The CDR3 loop is CASSEKANPYEQYF. The CDR3 coding sequence is TGCGCCAGCAGTGAGAAAGCAAATCCCTACGAGCAGTACTTC. V usage is TRBV10-1 and J usage is TRBJ2-7; D not certain. This CDR3 has 14 amino acids. V gave up 2 bases and J gave up 2 bases, with 10 bases separating them. Germline V gene sequence: CDR1 WNHNN, CDR2 SYGVQD (reference sequence).

The chain is built from TRBV2 and TRBJ1-6; D is uncertain. Germline CDR1 reads SNHLY; CDR2 reads FYNNEI. The CDR3 loop spans 15 amino acids. V lost 3 bases to trimming and J lost 5 bases, with 11 bases between them. The CDR3 is CASSELARNNSPLHF. In nucleotides, the CDR3 is TGTGCCAGCAGTGAGTTAGCAAGAAATAATTCACCCCTCCACTTT.

The rearrangement links TRBV5-1 to TRBJ2-1, with 8 bases fitting TRBD2. This CDR3 contains 13 residues. V dropped 4 bases and J dropped 6; count of bases not matched to a gene: 3. Germline assignment: CDR1 SGHRS and CDR2 YFSETQ. CDR3 loop: CASSPGTSNEQFF. CDR3 nucleotides: TGCGCCAGCAGCCCCGGGACTAGCAATGAGCAGTTCTTC.

The genes are TRBV12-5 and TRBJ2-1; the D gene is possibly TRBD2 (5 bases). This CDR3 has 17 amino acids. Deletions cut 0 bases from V and 7 bases from J, with 19 bases between. CDR1 is LGHNT, CDR2 FRNRAP, per germline. CDR3 DNA: TGTGCTAGTGGTTTGGTGCATGAGGGCGAGACGGGTAATGAGCAGTTCTTC. Residues: CASGLVHEGETGNEQFF.

The chain joins TRBV27 to TRBJ2-5; no definite D call. The J call may not be correct, given that the DNA end is closer to TRBJ2-7. CDR3 size: 14 residues. Germline V gene data show CDR1 as MNHEY and CDR2 as SMNVEV (reference sequence). This chain's CDR3 is CASRLGTTAYEQYF. The CDR3, as DNA: TGTGCCAGCAGACTGGGCACCACGGCCTACGAGCAGTACTTC.

The chain joins TRBV13 to TRBJ2-7; 9 bases agree with TRBD2. The CDR3 runs to 14 residues. Germline V CDR1 and CDR2: PRHDT, FYEKMQ (reference sequence). Trimming at V came to 5 bases and at J to 6 bases, leaving 8 bases not matched to a gene. The CDR3 DNA reads as TGTGCCAGCAGCCTCGGGACTAGCCATGGCGAGCAGTACTTC. Its protein is CASSLGTSHGEQYF.

This clone was found a few times. The gene calls are TRBV7-2 and TRBJ1-2; no clear D gene. CDR3 length: 17 residues. The V gene lost 5 bases and the J gene lost 7 bases, with 26 bases spanning the gap. The germline V gene encodes CDR1 SGHTA and CDR2 FQGNSA. CDR3 sequence (DNA): TGTGCCAGCAGCCCGTTCAGGCGGCAAAAGAGGGAAGGTGGCTACACCTTC. Protein: CASSPFRRQKREGGYTF.

J is TRBJ1-1 and V is TRBV28, with TRBD1 matching over 8 bases. CDR1 is MDHEN, CDR2 SYDVKM, per germline. This CDR3 spans 14 amino acids. Trimming removed 3 bases from V and 8 bases from J; junction bases left unmatched: 8. This CDR3 reads CASSFVSGGKEAFF. The CDR3 DNA is TGTGCCAGCAGTTTCGTTTCAGGGGGCAAGGAAGCTTTCTTT.

This chain links TRBV19 with TRBJ1-5; D may be TRBD1 (6 bases). The CDR3 spans 17 residues. Trimming shortened V by 2 bases and J by 1 base, and 15 bases separated the two germline ends. The germline V gene has CDR1 LNHDA and CDR2 SQIVND (reference sequence). The CDR3 loop is CASSIKDSARSNQPQHF. The CDR3 bases are TGTGCCAGTAGTATAAAGGACAGTGCACGGAGCAATCAGCCCCAGCATTTT.

This chain uses TRBV30 with TRBJ1-3, with 7 positions matching TRBD1. Germline V gives CDR1 GTSNPN, CDR2 SVGIG (reference sequence). V was clipped by 8 bases and J by 3 bases; unmatched bases: 10. The CDR3 sequence is 14 residues long. The DNA of the CDR3 is TGTGCCGGAGGGGCAGGGGGTTATGGAAACACCATATATTTT. Amino acid sequence: CAGGAGGYGNTIYF.

CDR3 loop: CASSSSGSGGWFNEQFF. The CDR3 nucleotides read TGTGCCAGTAGTTCCTCGGGCTCGGGGGGCTGGTTCAATGAGCAGTTCTTC. V and J are TRBV19 and TRBJ2-1; D might be TRBD2 (7 bases). This CDR3 region has 17 residues. Germline V gene data show CDR1 as LNHDA and CDR2 as SQIVND (reference sequence). The ends were cut back, 5 bases at V and 6 bases at J, with 23 bases in the middle.